Below are 28 T cell receptor beta chains sequenced from a single sample in a study of technical replicates of blood from a handful of donors. Profiling relied on immunoSEQ multiplex PCR, and the TCRdb table lists in-frame clones only, not all of them. The profile shows 45,000 to 60,000 clones, about 90% of them singletons. Specimen: PBMCs. These receptors were collected from a human donor in good health. Some clones in this sample may be carry-over from other donors' samples.

V usage is TRBV16 and J usage is TRBJ2-4, with 9 bases that match TRBD1. The CDR3 loop spans 15 amino acids. The germline V gene has CDR1 KGHSY and CDR2 FQNENV. V lost 3 bases to trimming and J lost 10 bases; unmatched junction nucleotides: 10. The CDR3 DNA follows: TGTGCCAGCAGCCAGATGACAGGGGGAGAAGGAATTCAGTACTTC. Its protein is CASSQMTGGEGIQYF.

The chain couples TRBV4-2 to TRBJ1-6; D remains ambiguous. The germline CDR1 and CDR2 sequences are LGHNA and YNFKEQ. The CDR3 covers 11 residues. V was cut by 3 bases and J by 14 bases, with 8 bases left in between. CDR3 amino acids: CASSQLDTLHF. In nucleotides, the CDR3 is TGTGCCAGCAGCCAGTTAGACACCCTCCACTTT.

The gene calls are TRBV7-9 and TRBJ1-2; 7 bases are shared with TRBD1. Germline V gene data show CDR1 as SEHNR and CDR2 as FQNEAQ (reference sequence). J gave up 13 bases and V 6 bases, and 8 bases lay outside the gene matches. The CDR3 is 11 residues long. The CDR3 DNA sequence: TGTGCCAGCAGTGAGCAGGGGGTATTCACCTTC. Encoded protein: CASSEQGVFTF.

The chain employs TRBV7-2 and TRBJ2-2; 9 nucleotides align to TRBD1. The germline gives CDR1 SGHTA, CDR2 FQGNSA. J was trimmed by 4 bases and V by 2 bases; bases with no gene match: 2. The CDR3 has 15 amino acids. The CDR3 reads CASSLRQGGTGELFF. Here the CDR3 DNA reads TGTGCCAGCAGCTTACGACAGGGGGGCACCGGGGAGCTGTTTTTT. Combining the CDR3 with reference TRBV7-2 and TRBJ2-2 gives the whole variable domain GAGVSQSPSNKVTEKGKDVELRCDPISGHTALYWYRQSLGQGLEFLIYFQGNSAPDKSGLPSDRFSAERTGGSVSTLTIQRTQQEDSAVYLCASSLRQGGTGELFFGEGSRLTVL.

The V and J genes are TRBV18 and TRBJ2-6, with TRBD1 identical over 8 bases. Germline lookup yields CDR1 KGHSH and CDR2 LQKENI. The CDR3 spans 18 residues. The V segment lost 1 base and the J segment 3 bases; nucleotides outside the gene matches: 8. CDR3 sequence reads: CASSPLGQGLVGANVLTF. The DNA of the CDR3 is TGTGCCAGCTCACCACTCGGACAGGGCCTGGTTGGGGCCAACGTCCTGACTTTC.

The chain couples TRBV10-3 to TRBJ2-3; tentatively, D is TRBD2 (6 bases). The CDR3 runs to 18 residues. The germline V gene has CDR1 ENHRY and CDR2 SYGVKD. V dropped 0 bases and J dropped 0 bases, with 16 bases sitting between them. CDR3 in amino acids: CAISESAVSGPSTDTQYF. DNA of the CDR3: TGTGCCATCAGTGAGTCTGCGGTTAGCGGTCCTAGCACAGATACGCAGTATTTT.

The chain is built from TRBV7-6 and TRBJ2-7; 7 bases line up with TRBD2. The CDR3 covers 13 residues. Germline lookup yields CDR1 SGHVS and CDR2 FNYEAQ. V shed 4 bases, J shed 5 bases, and the junction held 5 bases outside the gene matches. This CDR3 is CASSSIAGHEQYF. CDR3 nucleotide sequence: TGTGCCAGCAGCTCCATAGCGGGCCACGAGCAGTACTTC. Combining the CDR3 with reference TRBV7-6 and TRBJ2-7 gives the whole variable domain GAGVSQSPRYKVTKRGQDVALRCDPISGHVSLYWYRQALGQGPEFLTYFNYEAQQDKSGLPNDRFSAERPEGSISTLTIQRTEQRDSAMYRCASSSIAGHEQYFGPGTRLTVT.

This chain links TRBV19 with TRBJ1-5; D unclear. Trimming took off 5 bases at V and 0 bases at J, with 11 bases between the two ends. Germline values: CDR1 LNHDA, CDR2 SQIVND (reference sequence). The CDR3 is 15 amino acids. CDR3 in DNA: TGTGCCAGTAGTGCCGGGGATTATAGCAATCAGCCCCAGCATTTT. This encodes CASSAGDYSNQPQHF.

CDR3: CASSPGTGTYNEQFF. CDR3 nucleotide sequence: TGCGCCAGCAGCCCCGGGACAGGGACATACAATGAGCAGTTCTTC. This chain links TRBV4-3 with TRBJ2-1, with 9 bases aligning to TRBD1. Losses at the gene ends were 4 bases for V and 4 bases for J; bases not matched to a gene: 5. Germline assignment: CDR1 LGHNA and CDR2 YSLEER. The CDR3 is made up of 15 amino acids.

This chain connects TRBV7-6 to TRBJ2-3; D is possibly TRBD2 (5 bases). From germline, CDR1 is SGHVS and CDR2 FNYEAQ. Trimming left V 5 bases short and J 6 bases short, with 12 bases between. The CDR3 is made up of 13 amino acids. Here the CDR3 reads CASSPRRVDTQYF. The CDR3 bases are TGTGCCAGCAGCCCCAGGCGGGTCGATACGCAGTATTTT.

This sequence joins TRBV18 and TRBJ1-2, with 7 bases matching TRBD1. Losses at the gene ends were 3 bases for V and 3 bases for J; bases not matched to a gene: 7. Germline loops: CDR1 KGHSH, CDR2 LQKENI. This CDR3 is built from 15 residues. The DNA for the CDR3 is TGTGCCAGCTCACCTTCCAGGGGGTTGGACTATGGCTACACCTTC. It yields the protein CASSPSRGLDYGYTF.

The chain is built from TRBV18 and TRBJ1-2; D perhaps matches TRBD1 (5 bases). The CDR3 runs 14 residues. Germline V gene sequence: CDR1 KGHSH, CDR2 LQKENI. V shed 3 bases and J shed 3 bases, with 11 bases lying between them. The CDR3 spells CASSPQQGYYGYTF. The CDR3 region has the DNA TGTGCCAGCTCACCTCAGCAGGGATACTATGGCTACACCTTC.

This rearrangement joins TRBV28 to TRBJ1-6; 7 bases agree with TRBD1. This CDR3 spans 14 amino acids. CDR1 is MDHEN and CDR2 is SYDVKM in the germline V gene. The J segment lost 9 bases and the V segment lost 6 bases, leaving 8 bases of the junction unmatched. The CDR3 protein is CASSDVDRVSPLHF. For the CDR3, the DNA is TGTGCCAGCAGCGACGTCGACAGGGTTTCACCCCTCCACTTT.

The table lists this clone with a count of one. The chain uses TRBV21-1 and TRBJ1-1. TRBV21-1 is a known pseudogene. The CDR3 is 14 residues long. The CDR3 here is CASRRAPADTEAFF. In nucleotides, the CDR3 is TGTGCCAGCAGGCGGGCGCCGGCGGACACTGAAGCTTTCTTT.

This chain uses TRBV25-1 with TRBJ1-2; D is unclear. The germline gives CDR1 MGHDK, CDR2 SYGVNS. This CDR3 is 16 amino acids long. The germline V and J ends were trimmed by 8 bases and 8 bases, with 27 bases remaining between them. CDR3 bases: TGTGCCAGCGGGGAGATCGAAATGGGCCAAGCTAGGGGCTACACCTTC. Amino acid sequence: CASGEIEMGQARGYTF.

V usage is TRBV30 and J usage is TRBJ2-1; TRBD2 matches 8 bases. J was trimmed by 8 bases and V by 3 bases; bases with no gene match: 12. The CDR3 contains 15 residues. CDR1 GTSNPN and CDR2 SVGIG come from the germline V gene (reference sequence). The CDR3 protein is CAWSGLAGLGDEQFF. Written as DNA, the CDR3 is TGTGCCTGGAGCGGCCTAGCGGGCCTCGGGGATGAGCAGTTCTTC.

This clone was seen a handful of times. V is TRBV18 and J is TRBJ1-2; 10 nucleotides align to TRBD1. V lost 0 bases to trimming and J lost 8 bases; unmatched junction nucleotides: 12. Germline CDR1 is KGHSH and CDR2 is LQKENI. The CDR3 is 17 residues long. The CDR3: CASSPPISTGGGIGYTF. CDR3 DNA: TGTGCCAGCTCACCACCTATATCGACAGGGGGCGGAATCGGCTACACCTTC.

This clone appeared a few times. The chain carries TRBV9 and TRBJ2-2, with a possible D match to TRBD2 (6 bases). The length of the CDR3 is 14 residues. Germline assignment: CDR1 SGDLS and CDR2 YYNGEE. V lost 3 bases, J lost 7 bases, and 13 bases lay in between. The CDR3 DNA reads as TGTGCCAGCAGCGCGGGACTGCGGAGCGGGGAGCTGTTTTTT. Translating gives CASSAGLRSGELFF.

This clone was picked up one time. The chain joins TRBV9 to TRBJ1-2; TRBD1 agrees at 10 bases. CDR3 length: 15 residues. Looked up from germline, CDR1 is SGDLS and CDR2 is YYNGEE. J lost 7 bases, V lost 3 bases, and 9 bases had no gene match. In DNA, the CDR3 is TGTGCCAGCAGCGCACCGGGACAGGGGCCGGGTGGCTACACCTTC. Protein: CASSAPGQGPGGYTF.

This clone appeared a few times. This rearrangement joins TRBV7-6 to TRBJ1-2; D perhaps matches TRBD1 (5 bases). V lost 5 bases, J lost 8 bases, and 15 bases lay in between. The CDR3 covers 13 residues. Germline V lookup: CDR1 SGHVS, CDR2 FNYEAQ. The CDR3 DNA is TGTGCCAGCAGCCCGACAGTGGCTGGGGGCTACACCTTC. It translates to CASSPTVAGGYTF.

The CDR3, as DNA: TGTGCCAGCAGTCCTAGATTCGGGACACCGGGCACTGAAGCTTTCTTT. Protein: CASSPRFGTPGTEAFF. The chain employs TRBV27 and TRBJ1-1; possibly TRBD1 for D (6 bases). The germline gives CDR1 MNHEY, CDR2 SMNVEV (reference sequence). This CDR3 contains 16 residues. Trimming removed 5 bases from V and 4 bases from J, with 20 bases in between.

The genes are TRBV2 and TRBJ2-1; 10 bases are shared with TRBD2. This CDR3 is built from 15 residues. The J segment lost 7 bases and the V segment lost 9 bases, leaving 12 bases of the junction unmatched. CDR1 is SNHLY and CDR2 is FYNNEI in the germline V gene. The CDR3 nucleotides are TGTGCCAGAACGGCACAGCGGGGGGGCGATAATGAGCAGTTCTTC. Translated: CARTAQRGGDNEQFF.

This sequence joins TRBV25-1 and TRBJ2-1; TRBD2 agrees at 8 bases. This CDR3 contains 15 residues. Germline CDR1 is MGHDK and CDR2 is SYGVNS. The junction had 12 bases not matched to a gene; V was cut back by 5 bases and J by 9 bases. The CDR3 protein is CASSRLTGGPGEQFF. CDR3 bases: TGTGCCAGCAGTCGCCTGACGGGAGGGCCTGGTGAGCAGTTCTTC.

The CDR3 DNA reads as TGCGCCAGCAGCCAATTAGCGGGGGTATACAATGAGCAGTTCTTC. Translated: CASSQLAGVYNEQFF. The rearrangement links TRBV4-3 to TRBJ2-1; the match to TRBD2 covers 9 bases. The CDR3 length is 15 residues. Germline loops: CDR1 LGHNA, CDR2 YSLEER. V dropped 2 bases and J dropped 4; count of bases not matched to a gene: 3.

The chain recombines TRBV28 with TRBJ2-7; D perhaps matches TRBD2 (5 bases). Trimming stripped 4 bases from V and 2 bases from J, with 18 bases between. Germline V lookup: CDR1 MDHEN, CDR2 SYDVKM. This CDR3 is built from 16 residues. This CDR3 reads CASSSASTGRTYEQYF. The CDR3 nucleotides read TGTGCCAGCAGTTCCGCTAGCACGGGTCGAACCTACGAGCAGTACTTC.

The chain couples TRBV15 to TRBJ2-1, with 8 bases aligning to TRBD2. Germline CDR1 reads LNHNV; CDR2 reads YYDKDF (reference sequence). The CDR3 contains 16 residues. V gave up 0 bases and J gave up 5 bases; unmatched junction bases: 6. The CDR3 sequence is CATSRDPTSGDNEQFF. Written as DNA, the CDR3 is TGTGCCACCAGCAGAGATCCAACTAGCGGAGACAATGAGCAGTTCTTC.

In DNA, the CDR3 is TGCAGCGCTGGTAGCTCCTACGAGCAGTACTTC. Translation gives CSAGSSYEQYF. The V and J genes are TRBV29-1 and TRBJ2-7; D unresolved. The CDR3 length is 11 residues. From germline, CDR1 is SQVTM and CDR2 ANQGSEA. V lost 7 bases, J lost 0 bases, and 7 bases lay in between.

This chain connects TRBV25-1 to TRBJ2-7, with D unclear. V gave up 1 base and J gave up 7 bases, with 8 bases separating them. Germline loops: CDR1 MGHDK, CDR2 SYGVNS. The CDR3 extends over 12 amino acids. CDR3: CASSEWAGEQYF. The CDR3 DNA reads TGTGCCAGCAGTGAATGGGCAGGAGAGCAGTACTTC.